Listed below are T cell receptor beta chains from one sample, sequenced in a study of T cell repertoires in cytomegalovirus infection. One entry per CDR3 protein results from TCRdb running MiXCR on the reads. The profile shows about 47,000 distinct CDR3 sequences, approximately 19% of them singletons. Antigen specificity for these receptors is unknown. The material sequenced was CD8+ T cells from cultured PBMCs, taken from culture after CMV antigen stimulation. These receptors were collected from a human donor in good health (CMV status not recorded). Some clones in this sample may be carry-over from other donors' samples. CDR3s include the opening cysteine and the closing phenylalanine or tryptophan. D genes are given only for firm matches. Expanded clones get a size class; other rows say once, few or many, or leave the size out.

D gene,J gene,V gene,clone size,CDR3 protein,CDR3 DNA
-,TRBJ2-7,TRBV19,-,CASSMALTYEQYF,TGTGCCAGTAGTATGGCTTTAACCTACGAGCAGTACTTC
-,TRBJ2-7,TRBV11-2,few,CASSLVDSYEQYF,TGTGCCAGCAGCTTAGTGGACTCCTACGAGCAGTACTTC
TRBD1,TRBJ1-1,TRBV7-8,many,CASSLRDRGYDTEAFF,TGTGCCAGCAGCCTTCGGGACAGGGGATACGACACTGAAGCTTTCTTT
-,TRBJ1-1,TRBV4-3,few,CASSQDPGIDTEAFF,TGCGCCAGCAGCCAAGATCCCGGGATAGACACTGAAGCTTTCTTT
TRBD2,TRBJ2-1,TRBV7-2,many,CASSPYGGSGGRATEQFF,TGTGCCAGCAGCCCATACGGGGGTAGCGGGGGCCGGGCCACCGAGCAGTTCTTC
-,TRBJ2-2,TRBV6-1,-,CASNPRASVTGELFF,TGTGCCAGCAATCCCCGGGCATCGGTCACCGGGGAGCTGTTTTTT
-,TRBJ2-7,TRBV29-1,many,CSAGDGEYYEQYF,TGCAGCGCCGGGGACGGAGAATACTACGAGCAGTACTTC
-,TRBJ2-5,TRBV30,-,CAWSDSAETQYF,TGTGCCTGGAGTGATAGCGCGGAGACCCAGTACTTC
TRBD2,TRBJ2-7,TRBV12-3/TRBV12-4,few,CASSRGGTYEQYF,TGTGCCAGCAGTCGCGGGGGAACCTACGAGCAGTACTTC
-,TRBJ2-2,TRBV27,-,CASSRPGAGVLGGELFF,TGTGCCAGCAGCCGGCCAGGGGCAGGCGTTTTGGGCGGGGAGCTGTTTTTT
-,TRBJ2-1,TRBV29-1,few,CSAEIERQIRFF,TGCAGCGCCGAGATTGAACGGCAGATCCGGTTCTTC
-,TRBJ1-1,TRBV7-4,few,CALAWERTEAFF,TGTGCGCTTGCTTGGGAGAGGACTGAAGCTTTCTTT
-,TRBJ2-1,TRBV19,few,CASSTRLGYYNEQFF,TGTGCCAGTAGTACCCGGTTGGGATACTACAATGAGCAGTTCTTC
-,TRBJ2-1,TRBV27,-,CASSSQGHEQFF,TGTGCCAGCAGTTCACAGGGTCATGAGCAGTTCTTC
TRBD1,TRBJ1-6,TRBV19,-,CASKIPSTGASPLHF,TGTGCCAGTAAGATTCCCTCGACAGGGGCTTCACCCCTCCACTTT
TRBD1,TRBJ2-2,TRBV7-6,many,CASSLGRTGNTGELFF,TGTGCCAGCAGCTTAGGACGGACAGGGAACACCGGGGAGCTGTTTTTT
-,TRBJ2-5,TRBV19,many,CASSPGRGTKYQETQYF,TGTGCCAGTAGCCCTGGTCGGGGGACAAAATACCAAGAGACCCAGTACTTC
TRBD2,TRBJ2-2,TRBV29-1,-,CSVDAGGQTGELFF,TGCAGCGTTGATGCGGGGGGGCAAACCGGGGAGCTGTTTTTT
TRBD1,TRBJ1-2,TRBV4-3,-,CASSHTYRGTNYGYTF,TGCGCCAGCAGCCACACTTACAGGGGGACGAACTATGGCTACACCTTC
TRBD2,TRBJ2-1,TRBV5-5,-,CASNFKREGTYNEQFF,TGTGCCAGCAACTTCAAGCGGGAGGGTACCTACAATGAGCAGTTCTTC
TRBD2,TRBJ2-1,TRBV7-9,many,CASSLGLAGGRNEQFF,TGTGCCAGCAGCTTAGGGCTAGCGGGAGGTCGTAATGAGCAGTTCTTC
-,TRBJ1-6,TRBV20-1,few,CSARDHEGYNSPLHF,TGCAGTGCTAGAGATCATGAAGGTTATAATTCACCCCTCCACTTT
-,TRBJ2-7,TRBV15,many,CATSSEQGSSYEQYF,TGTGCCACCAGCAGTGAACAGGGAAGCTCCTACGAGCAGTACTTC
-,TRBJ1-3,TRBV6-1,many,CATRGSVSGNTIYF,TGTGCCACCCGAGGTTCAGTCTCTGGAAACACCATATATTTT
-,TRBJ1-2,TRBV20-1,-,CSASYVNYGYTF,TGCAGTGCTAGTTATGTTAACTATGGCTACACCTTC
-,TRBJ2-1,TRBV27,few,CASIRLWGLDSNEQFF,TGTGCCAGCATCCGTTTATGGGGGTTGGACTCCAATGAGCAGTTCTTC
-,TRBJ2-3,TRBV7-2,-,CASSDDGTYTDTQYF,TGTGCCAGCAGCGACGATGGGACTTACACAGATACGCAGTATTTT
TRBD2,TRBJ2-3,TRBV27,-,CASRGPGGGQDTQYF,TGTGCCAGCAGGGGTCCGGGCGGGGGGCAAGATACGCAGTATTTT
TRBD1,TRBJ1-1,TRBV4-3,few,CASSQDPGTGAFEAFF,TGCGCCAGCAGCCAGGACCCCGGGACAGGGGCATTTGAAGCTTTCTTT
-,TRBJ2-7,TRBV14,-,CASSQFQSSYEQYF,TGTGCCAGCAGCCAATTCCAGAGCTCCTACGAGCAGTACTTC
-,TRBJ2-1,TRBV20-1,many,CSARLEGGVTNEQFF,TGCAGTGCTAGGCTCGAGGGGGGCGTGACCAATGAGCAGTTCTTC
-,TRBJ1-1,TRBV7-3,few,CASSLENSREAFF,TGTGCCAGCAGCTTAGAGAACTCACGGGAAGCTTTCTTT
-,TRBJ1-1,TRBV7-2,-,CASSLRQSMNTEAFF,TGTGCCAGCAGCTTACGACAGAGCATGAACACTGAAGCTTTCTTT
-,TRBJ2-7,TRBV7-6,-,CASSPAGGFYEQYF,TGTGCCAGCAGCCCGGCTGGGGGTTTCTACGAGCAGTACTTC
-,TRBJ1-5,TRBV6-6,many,CASSLRPDSNQPQHF,TGTGCCAGCAGCCTCCGACCGGATAGCAATCAGCCCCAGCATTTT
-,TRBJ1-2,TRBV2,-,CATSADRYTF,TGTGCCACCTCAGCCGATCGCTACACCTTC
-,TRBJ2-1,TRBV18,many,CASNPSQGGNNEQFF,TGTGCCAGCAACCCCTCCCAGGGGGGGAACAATGAGCAGTTCTTC
TRBD2,TRBJ2-3,TRBV7-8,many,CASSPPERDTDTQYF,TGTGCCAGCAGCCCCCCGGAGCGGGACACAGATACGCAGTATTTT
-,TRBJ2-7,TRBV6-2/TRBV6-3,few,CASSYVGPTYEQYF,TGTGCCAGCAGTTACGTCGGACCAACCTACGAGCAGTACTTC